The rows below give T cell receptor beta chains drawn from one sample of a study of T cells in Graves' hyperthyroidism and ophthalmopathy. TCRdb re-called the multiplex PCR reads with MiXCR, one entry per CDR3 protein. The sample contains about 540,000 distinct CDR3 sequences, about half of which appear only once. The sequenced material came from peripheral blood or thyroid tissue (not recorded which). The receptors derive from a woman between 18 and 29 years old with Graves' hyperthyroidism. Each CDR3 is given with its conserved first and last residue. A D gene is named only where the DNA matches it firmly. The size field is filled for only some rows; it gives once, few, many or a size class.

TRBJ2-2 | TRBD2 | TRBV7-2 | many | TGTGCCAGCAGCTGGACTAGCGGGAGGGGGGAGCTGTTTTTT | CASSWTSGRGELFF
TRBJ1-1 | . | TRBV7-9 | few | TGTGCCAGCAGCTCGGGGGGGATTGAAGCTTTCTTT | CASSSGGIEAFF
TRBJ1-1 | . | TRBV20-1 | few | TGCAAAGGGGCGGAAGAAGCTTTCTTT | CKGAEEAFF
TRBJ2-7 | . | TRBV7-2 | . | TGTGCCAGCAGCTTAGATAGTGTTGGGGGAGTGACCTACGAGCAGTACTTC | CASSLDSVGGVTYEQYF
TRBJ1-1 | . | TRBV29-1 | many | TGCAGCGTTGAAGGGACCAAGAACACTGAAGCTTTCTTT | CSVEGTKNTEAFF
TRBJ2-7 | . | TRBV7-2 | few | TGTGCCAGCAGTATAACTAGTTACGAGCAGTACTTC | CASSITSYEQYF
TRBJ1-2 | . | TRBV7-9 | few | TGTGCCAGTAGTATCCCGTACATCAGGCAAGACTATGGCTACACCTTC | CASSIPYIRQDYGYTF
TRBJ1-2 | . | TRBV10-3 | . | TGTGCCAGCGGTCTTTTGGACAGTAACTATGGCTACACCTTC | CASGLLDSNYGYTF
TRBJ2-2 | TRBD2 | TRBV7-8 | . | TGTGCCAGCAGCGCCCGAATACTAGCGGGAGGGCCTTGGACCGGGGAGCTGTTTTTT | CASSARILAGGPWTGELFF
TRBJ2-7 | TRBD2 | TRBV7-9 | few | TGTGCCAGCAGTCGGTCTAGCGGGAACTACGAGCAGTACTTC | CASSRSSGNYEQYF
TRBJ1-2 | . | TRBV29-1 | . | TGCAGCGTAGCTCAGGGCAGGTCTTTTAGCTACACCTTC | CSVAQGRSFSYTF
TRBJ1-2 | . | TRBV7-2 | many | TGTGCCAGCAGCTCCGGACAGCTCGGCTACACCTTC | CASSSGQLGYTF
TRBJ2-2 | . | TRBV15 | once | TGTGCCACCAGCAGAGATCCAGGGGCTGGAAACACCGGGGAGCTGTTTTTT | CATSRDPGAGNTGELFF
TRBJ2-7 | . | TRBV2 | . | TGTGCCAGCAGTGAAGAAGTTTGGGCAGCCTACGAGCAGTACTTC | CASSEEVWAAYEQYF
TRBJ2-7 | . | TRBV11-2 | . | TGTGCCAGCAGCTTAGATTCAGCAACCTACGAGCAGTACTTC | CASSLDSATYEQYF
TRBJ2-7 | . | TRBV29-1 | many | TGCAGCGTTGAGGGGGCCAACGAGCAGTACTTC | CSVEGANEQYF
TRBJ1-5 | . | TRBV10-2 | few | TGCGCCAGCAGTGAGTCTGAGACCAATCAGCCCCAGCATTTT | CASSESETNQPQHF
TRBJ2-7 | TRBD2 | TRBV7-9 | . | TGTGTCAGCAGGTGGACTAGCGGGAGTTACGAGCAGTACTTC | CVSRWTSGSYEQYF
TRBJ2-2 | . | TRBV4-2 | . | TGTGCCAGCAGCCAAGCGTCTACAACCTTGAACACCGGGGAGCTGTTTTTT | CASSQASTTLNTGELFF
TRBJ1-4 | . | TRBV29-1 | few | TGCAGCGTTGCCCCCCCAGGCCGCGAGGGTGAAAAACTGTTTTTT | CSVAPPGREGEKLFF
TRBJ1-5 | . | TRBV7-9 | few | TGTGCCAGCAGCTACGGCCGGGGCGGAGAGGGCAATCAGCCCCAGCATTTT | CASSYGRGGEGNQPQHF
TRBJ1-6 | . | TRBV7-3 | . | TGTGCCAGCAGCTTAACGCTCAGGACACCCCTCCACTTT | CASSLTLRTPLHF
TRBJ1-1 | . | TRBV29-1 | . | TGCAGCGTGCCCGGGACAGAAGCTTTCTTT | CSVPGTEAFF
TRBJ1-6 | . | TRBV10-3 | few | TGTGCCATCAGTGAGTCGGCGCCAGGGATTAATTCACCCCTCCACTTT | CAISESAPGINSPLHF
TRBJ1-1 | . | TRBV15 | many | TGTGCCACCAGCAGAGCCGGGTTGAACACTGAAGCTTTCTTT | CATSRAGLNTEAFF
TRBJ2-1 | TRBD2 | TRBV7-9 | once | TGTGCCAGCAGCGGAAGCGGGAGAGGGCAGTTCTTC | CASSGSGRGQFF
TRBJ1-2 | TRBD1 | TRBV2 | many | TGTGCCAGCAGGTACAGGGACAGCCGAGGCTACACCTTC | CASRYRDSRGYTF
TRBJ1-5 | . | TRBV19 | few | TGTGCCAGTAGTATGGCGACTCATAGCAATCAGCCCCAGCATTTT | CASSMATHSNQPQHF
TRBJ1-1 | . | TRBV15 | many | TGTGCCACCAGCAGCTTCGACGGAAGCCAAGCTTTCTTT | CATSSFDGSQAFF
TRBJ1-6 | TRBD1 | TRBV7-8 | many | TGTGCCAGCAGCCCGGACAGGGCGGATTCACCCCTCCACTTT | CASSPDRADSPLHF
TRBJ1-5 | TRBD1 | TRBV25-1 | . | TGTGCCAGCAACCGGGACAGGGAGGAGGGACAGCCCCAGCATTTT | CASNRDREEGQPQHF
TRBJ2-7 | TRBD2 | TRBV2 | few | TGTGCCAGCTCACCTGGGACTATCCACGAGCAGTACTTC | CASSPGTIHEQYF
TRBJ2-7 | . | TRBV7-2 | . | TGTGCCAGCAGTTTGAGAGGTTACTACGAGCAGTACTTC | CASSLRGYYEQYF
TRBJ2-7 | TRBD1 | TRBV15 | few | TGTGCCACATCGTGGACAGGGGGCTACGAGCAGTACTTC | CATSWTGGYEQYF
TRBJ1-2 | . | TRBV7-8 | . | TGTGCCAGCAGCGACGGACCTTATGGCTACACCTTC | CASSDGPYGYTF
TRBJ2-3 | . | TRBV2 | . | TGTGCCAGCAGTGTCGCGGCAGATACGCAGTATTTT | CASSVAADTQYF
TRBJ1-2 | TRBD1 | TRBV7-2 | once | TGTGCCAGCAGTTACGCCGGACAGGGTGGTTTAGGTGGCTACACCTTC | CASSYAGQGGLGGYTF
TRBJ1-6 | TRBD1 | TRBV20-1 | once | TGCAGTGCTAGGAGACAGGGTGGTTCACCCCTCCACTTT | CSARRQGGSPLHF
TRBJ1-3 | . | TRBV20-1 | . | TGCAGCGTACAACGGGGCTCTGGAAACACCATATATTTT | CSVQRGSGNTIYF
TRBJ1-1 | TRBD1 | TRBV5-1 | few | TGCGCCAGCAGCTCCCCCGACAGGGGGAACACTGAAGCTTTCTTT | CASSSPDRGNTEAFF
TRBJ1-5 | . | TRBV2 | . | TGTGCCAGCAGCGGGACCACCGGGAGCAATCAGCCCCAGCATTTT | CASSGTTGSNQPQHF
TRBJ2-2 | . | TRBV29-1 | . | TGCAGCGTTGTGTTGGCCGGGGAGCTGTTTTTT | CSVVLAGELFF
TRBJ1-3 | . | TRBV10-3 | many | TGTGCCATCAGAAGTGCACGGCGGAAGGAAAACACCATATATTTT | CAIRSARRKENTIYF
TRBJ2-5 | TRBD2 | TRBV7-6 | . | TGTGCCAGCAGCTCTGGGAGGGAGGTGACCCAGTACTTC | CASSSGREVTQYF
TRBJ1-2 | . | TRBV7-6 | . | TGTGCCAGCAGCTCCTACTCGACAGGCTCGGGTGGCTACACCTTC | CASSSYSTGSGGYTF
TRBJ1-3 | . | TRBV2 | . | TGTGCCAGCAGTGAGCCGGGGCGGACCATATATTTT | CASSEPGRTIYF
TRBJ2-5 | . | TRBV5-1 | . | TGCGCCAGCAGCGTGGGACGGAACCAGTACTTC | CASSVGRNQYF
TRBJ2-2 | . | TRBV5-1 | . | TGCGCCAGCAGCTCGCACAGGGCCCCCGGGGAGCTGTTTTTT | CASSSHRAPGELFF
TRBJ1-2 | . | TRBV29-1 | many | TGCAGCGTTGGGGAGCCAGCTAACTATGGCTACACCTTC | CSVGEPANYGYTF
TRBJ2-5 | TRBD2 | TRBV5-6 | . | TGCGCCAGCAGCATTAAGGGACTAGGGCTGGTGGAGACCCAGTACTTC | CASSIKGLGLVETQYF
TRBJ1-6 | TRBD1 | TRBV2 | . | TGTGCCAGCAGGGGAACAGGGGATTCACCCCTCCACTTT | CASRGTGDSPLHF